These 11 T cell receptor beta chains were all obtained from the same sample, sequenced in a study of shared clonotypes between healthy human individuals. The repertoire was sequenced with immunoSEQ multiplex PCR; TCRdb's copy has only in-frame clones and lacks some. The repertoire holds roughly 2 million clones, nearly 97% seen once, with approximately 0.13% in the top ten. The source material was naive CD4+ T cells sorted from blood. Regarding subset: CD45RA+ positively selected. Source of these receptors: a man aged 18-30 years in good health.

This clone was observed once. The chain carries TRBV2 and TRBJ2-5; possible D gene TRBD2, 5 bases. The CDR3 has 13 amino acids. Trimming shortened V by 5 bases and J by 2 bases, and 9 bases separated the two germline ends. Germline lookup yields CDR1 SNHLY and CDR2 FYNNEI. In nucleotides, the CDR3 is TGTGCCAGCAGTCTAGCCCAACAAGAGACCCAGTACTTC. Encoded protein: CASSLAQQETQYF.

The rearrangement uses TRBV7-9 and TRBJ2-5, with a weak D call TRBD2 (6 bases). V lost 6 bases and J lost 3, with 20 bases in between. The V gene's germline CDR1 is SEHNR and CDR2 FQNEAQ (reference sequence). The CDR3 runs to 16 residues. As DNA, the CDR3 is TGTGCCAGCAGTCCGTTCCGGGGGTCTGAGGAAGAGACCCAGTACTTC. Protein: CASSPFRGSEEETQYF.

On this clone: The same CDR3 also results from other DNA sequences found in this sample. The chain has TRBV4-1 and TRBJ1-6; no reliable D call. Germline-derived CDR1 and CDR2 are MGHRA and YSYEKL. The CDR3 runs to 14 residues. V was trimmed by 4 bases and J by 4 bases, leaving 8 bases between them. CDR3 DNA: TGCGCCAGCAGCCCCGGTGGGTATAATTCACCCCTCCACTTT. Its protein is CASSPGGYNSPLHF.

The gene calls are TRBV7-3 and TRBJ2-2, with TRBD2 matching 13 bases. Germline V gives CDR1 SGHTA, CDR2 FQGTGA. This CDR3 spans 16 amino acids. J lost 6 bases, V lost 1 base, and 2 bases had no gene match. DNA for the CDR3: TGTGCCAGCAGCTTAAATGGACTAGCGGGGGCCGGGGAGCTGTTTTTT. This codes for CASSLNGLAGAGELFF.

The CDR3 coding sequence is TGTGCCAGCAGCCAGACTCCGCGGGAGCAGTACTTC. This gives the protein CASSQTPREQYF. The V and J genes are TRBV6-5 and TRBJ2-7, with unresolved D. V lost 6 bases to trimming and J lost 7 bases, with 13 bases between them. Germline lookup yields CDR1 MNHEY and CDR2 SVGAGI. The CDR3 has 12 residues.

The chain carries TRBV6-5 and TRBJ2-3; 7 bases match TRBD2. This CDR3 is 14 amino acids long. CDR1 and CDR2 from the germline V gene are MNHEY and SVGAGI. The ends lost 7 bases at V and 6 bases at J; junction bases unmatched: 10. The CDR3 nucleotides are TGTGCCAGCATCCCCGGGGGGACCTCGGATACGCAGTATTTT. Translated, it gives CASIPGGTSDTQYF.

This clone appeared a single time. Here the CDR3 reads CASSFKPPKRDTQQSSYEQYF. CDR3 sequence (DNA): TGTGCCAGCAGTTTCAAACCCCCTAAGCGGGACACTCAGCAGAGCTCCTACGAGCAGTACTTC. The chain links TRBV27 to TRBJ2-7; tentative D call: TRBD2 (7 bases). There are 21 residues in the CDR3. Trimming pared 3 bases from V and 0 bases from J, leaving 30 bases between. Germline CDR1 and CDR2: MNHEY and SMNVEV (reference sequence).

This clone was picked up a small number of times. The chain has TRBV19 and TRBJ1-6; D may be TRBD1 (6 bases). V was shortened by 7 bases and J by 7 bases, with 14 bases between the two germline ends. This CDR3 spans 14 amino acids. Germline-derived CDR1 and CDR2 are LNHDA and SQIVND (reference sequence). The CDR3 region is CASTTGFGNSPLHF. As DNA, the CDR3 is TGTGCCAGTACCACAGGGTTTGGGAATTCACCCCTCCACTTT.

The chain employs TRBV6-1 and TRBJ2-2, with no clear D. Trimming removed 8 bases from V and 4 bases from J, with 17 bases in between. The CDR3 is 15 residues long. Germline V gives CDR1 MNHNS, CDR2 SASEGT. Here the CDR3 reads CASWWAPLGTGELFF. The DNA for the CDR3 is TGTGCCAGCTGGTGGGCCCCATTGGGCACCGGGGAGCTGTTTTTT.

CDR3 region: CASSPVTQGSPLHF. The CDR3 DNA reads as TGTGCCAGCAGCCCGGTCACACAGGGGTCACCCCTCCACTTT. The rearrangement joins TRBV11-2 to TRBJ1-6; TRBD1 agrees at 7 bases. After removal of 5 bases from V and 10 bases from J, the junction contained 8 bases not matched to a gene. The length of the CDR3 is 14 residues. Germline lookup yields CDR1 SGHAT and CDR2 FQNNGV.

This sequence joins TRBV7-9 and TRBJ1-6; 9 nucleotides agree with TRBD1. The V gene's germline CDR1 is SEHNR and CDR2 FQNEAQ (reference sequence). With 5 bases clipped from V and 5 bases from J, the junction kept 4 bases outside the gene matches. The CDR3 is 15 residues long. The CDR3 DNA is TGTGCCAGCAGCCCAAGACAGGGGGATAATTCACCCCTCCACTTT. This translates into CASSPRQGDNSPLHF. The full variable domain, its missing parts supplied by reference TRBV7-9 and TRBJ1-6, is DTGVSQNPRHKITKRGQNVTFRCDPISEHNRLYWYRQTLGQGPEFLTYFQNEAQLEKSRLLSDRFSAERPKGSFSTLEIQRTEQGDSAMYLCASSPRQGDNSPLHFGNGTRLTVT.